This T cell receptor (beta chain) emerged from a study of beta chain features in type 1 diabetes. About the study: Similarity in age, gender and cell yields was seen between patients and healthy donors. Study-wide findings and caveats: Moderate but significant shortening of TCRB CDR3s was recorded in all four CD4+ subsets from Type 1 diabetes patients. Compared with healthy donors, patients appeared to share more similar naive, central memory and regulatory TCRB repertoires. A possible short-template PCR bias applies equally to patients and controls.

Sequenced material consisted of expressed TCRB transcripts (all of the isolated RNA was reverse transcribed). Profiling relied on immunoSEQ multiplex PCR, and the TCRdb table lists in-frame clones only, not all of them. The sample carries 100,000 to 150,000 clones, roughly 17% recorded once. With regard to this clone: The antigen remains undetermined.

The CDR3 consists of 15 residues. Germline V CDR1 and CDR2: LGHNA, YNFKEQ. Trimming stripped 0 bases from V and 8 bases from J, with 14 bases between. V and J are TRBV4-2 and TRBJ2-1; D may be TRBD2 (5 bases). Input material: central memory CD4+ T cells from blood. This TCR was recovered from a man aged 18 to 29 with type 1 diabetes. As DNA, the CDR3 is TGTGCCAGCAGCCAAGATCAGCCATCGGACTATGAGCAGTTCTTC. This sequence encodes CASSQDQPSDYEQFF.